These T cell receptor beta chains were read from a single sample in a study of blood T cell repertoires in COVID-19. Clones were read by immunoSEQ multiplex PCR, and TCRdb kept only the in-frame ones, dropping some. The sample yields approximately 85,000 clones, about 92% seen once. The sequenced material came from peripheral blood. Receptors were obtained from a woman aged 50 to 60 in a cohort sampled during active COVID-19. Each CDR3 is given without its conserved first and last residue. D genes are given only for firm matches.

V: TRBV19; D: TRBD2; CDR3: ASRGSGRLETQY
V: TRBV15; D: -; CDR3: ATSRESAWDNEQF
V: TRBV11-2; D: -; CDR3: ASSYDSAQLRGYT
V: TRBV19; D: -; CDR3: ASKTDLYNEQF
V: TRBV2; D: -; CDR3: ASSGQWDTIY
V: TRBV28; D: -; CDR3: ASSSLGTIY
V: TRBV5-1; D: -; CDR3: AFSLRTDSQPQH
V: TRBV15; D: TRBD1; CDR3: ATSRKVGQGATKQF
V: TRBV9; D: TRBD1; CDR3: ASSVVPGQGTVRNEQF
V: TRBV7-8; D: -; CDR3: ASSFGQNTDTQY
V: TRBV28; D: TRBD2; CDR3: ASSLSATSGRPFINTGELF
V: TRBV20-1; D: -; CDR3: SASPVRETQY
V: TRBV18; D: TRBD2; CDR3: ASSKLAGGPGEETQY
V: TRBV4-2; D: -; CDR3: ASRDSGSVGYGEQF
V: TRBV6-5; D: -; CDR3: ASRPRGDEKLF
V: TRBV9; D: TRBD1; CDR3: ASSVQPGQGSNYGYT
V: TRBV5-1; D: TRBD1; CDR3: ASSFGQGRHGYT
V: TRBV12-2; D: -; CDR3: ASRLTRRGGETQY
V: TRBV28; D: -; CDR3: ASSLPQSEGNTIY
V: TRBV6-2/TRBV6-3; D: -; CDR3: ASSSQNQPQH
V: TRBV7-2; D: -; CDR3: ASSFRQTFNYGYT
V: TRBV19; D: TRBD2; CDR3: ASSTLAGDYNEQF
V: TRBV29-1; D: TRBD2; CDR3: SVRLAGASEQY
V: TRBV7-2; D: TRBD1; CDR3: ASSLDGTGQGEQF
V: TRBV15; D: TRBD1; CDR3: ATSRDLQGATDTQY
V: TRBV28; D: -; CDR3: ASSSQGYYEQY
V: TRBV3-1/TRBV3-2; D: -; CDR3: ASSPLQETQY
V: TRBV27; D: -; CDR3: ASSLGPNPTDTQY
V: TRBV19; D: -; CDR3: ASSIAGAEKRAF
V: TRBV6-4; D: TRBD2; CDR3: ASSDSPGGVDEQF
V: TRBV28; D: -; CDR3: ASRLFSSYNEQF
V: TRBV7-3; D: TRBD2; CDR3: ASSLLAGTNTGELF
V: TRBV5-1; D: TRBD1; CDR3: ASSQTTGSETQY
V: TRBV28; D: TRBD1; CDR3: ASRTGTGDGYT
V: TRBV25-1; D: TRBD1; CDR3: ASSERGLVTGELF
V: TRBV3-1/TRBV3-2; D: -; CDR3: ASSRFQVNTEAF
V: TRBV3-1/TRBV3-2; D: TRBD1; CDR3: ASSQGSRGQRYT
V: TRBV28; D: -; CDR3: ASTSSRGWGTDTQY
V: TRBV19; D: -; CDR3: ASSIDFGRAYNEQF
V: TRBV6-4; D: TRBD2; CDR3: ASSEGLASTDTQY
V: TRBV27; D: TRBD1; CDR3: ASNDREPTDTQY
V: TRBV5-4; D: TRBD1; CDR3: ASSPQTGRGYT
V: TRBV27; D: -; CDR3: ASSTLREKLF
V: TRBV11-3; D: -; CDR3: ASSGGNYNEQF
V: TRBV6-5; D: -; CDR3: ASSYVAGANTEAF